These 28 T cell receptor beta chains were sequenced from one sample in a study of cytotoxic CD8 clonotypes in ibrutinib-treated CLL. Here immunoSEQ multiplex PCR was the method, and the copy in TCRdb shows in-frame clones only, minus some. The sample shows around 250,000 clones, less than 75% of them seen only once. Here the sequenced sample was PBMCs, taken after 24 months of ibrutinib treatment. The receptors shown here come from a human donor with chronic lymphocytic leukemia.

This clone has only one observation. The chain couples TRBV30 to TRBJ1-2; the D is unclear. The CDR3 extends over 13 amino acids. Germline lookup yields CDR1 GTSNPN and CDR2 SVGIG (reference sequence). V was clipped by 2 bases and J by 4 bases, with 11 bases between them. The CDR3 nucleotides are TGTGCCTGGAGTCCTCGAGGGAGCTATGGCTACACCTTC. Its translation is CAWSPRGSYGYTF.

The chain joins TRBV5-1 to TRBJ2-1, with 9 bases fitting TRBD1. Trimming removed 0 bases from V and 7 bases from J; junction bases left unmatched: 5. This CDR3 region has 15 residues. Germline CDR1 and CDR2: SGHRS and YFSETQ. The CDR3 here is CASSLGNRGPNEQFF. CDR3 nucleotides: TGCGCCAGCAGCTTGGGGAACAGGGGGCCGAATGAGCAGTTCTTC.

Regarding this clone: The germline gene is not matched at one end of the junction; a read error may be the cause. The chain combines TRBV11-2 with TRBJ2-1; 7 bases fit TRBD1. This CDR3 is built from 15 residues. Per germline, CDR1 SGHAT and CDR2 FQNNGV. Here the CDR3 reads CASRPGQTGYDEQFF. In DNA form, the CDR3 reads TGTGCCAGCAGGCCGGGACAGACCGGCTACGATGAGCAGTTCTTC.

This clone was counted between two and nine times. This rearrangement joins TRBV29-1 to TRBJ2-7; 7 bases match TRBD1. The V and J ends lost 5 bases and 7 bases, in that order; junction bases with no gene match: 2. Germline lookup yields CDR1 SQVTM and CDR2 ANQGSEA. The length of the CDR3 is 10 residues. CDR3 bases: TGCAGCGTTTGGGACAGAGAGCAGTACTTC. This translates into CSVWDREQYF.

The chain joins TRBV5-4 to TRBJ2-2, with TRBD2 matching 7 bases. After removal of 0 bases from V and 2 bases from J, the junction contained 4 bases not matched to a gene. The V gene's germline CDR1 is SGHNT and CDR2 YYREEE (reference sequence). This CDR3 region has 16 residues. CDR3 coding DNA: TGTGCCAGCAGCTTGGCCCCTAGCGGTAACACCGGGGAGCTGTTTTTT. Amino acid sequence: CASSLAPSGNTGELFF. The variable domain in full, completed from reference TRBV5-4 and TRBJ2-2, reads ETGVTQSPTHLIKTRGQQVTLRCSSQSGHNTVSWYQQALGQGPQFIFQYYREEENGRGNFPPRFSGLQFPNYSSELNVNALELDDSALYLCASSLAPSGNTGELFFGEGSRLTVL.

The chain links TRBV30 to TRBJ2-1, with D perhaps TRBD2 (5 bases). Trimming shortened V by 0 bases and J by 0 bases, and 15 bases separated the two germline ends. Germline CDR1 is GTSNPN and CDR2 is SVGIG (reference sequence). The CDR3 covers 17 residues. In DNA form, the CDR3 reads TGTGCCTGGAGTGTAACCCGGACTCAAAGCTCCTACAATGAGCAGTTCTTC. Translation gives CAWSVTRTQSSYNEQFF.

This clone was seen a handful of times. A junction end diverges from the germline sequence, so it may reflect a read error. The chain carries TRBV6-6 and TRBJ1-1; 10 nucleotides line up with TRBD1. The germline gives CDR1 MNHNY, CDR2 SVGAGI (reference sequence). The CDR3 is 15 residues long. This chain's CDR3 is CASSYSGQGNAEAFF. The DNA of the CDR3 is TGTGCCAGCAGTTACTCGGGACAGGGGAACGCTGAAGCTTTCTTT.

This clone has more than one count but fewer than ten. The CDR3 here is CASSPTYSSYNEQFF. CDR3 nucleotide sequence: TGCGCCAGCAGCCCGACCTATAGCTCCTACAATGAGCAGTTCTTC. V usage is TRBV4-3 and J usage is TRBJ2-1; D is ambiguous. Germline CDR1 LGHNA, CDR2 YSLEER. The CDR3 length is 15 residues. Trimming removed 4 bases at V and 0 bases at J, with 10 bases between.

The V gene is TRBV9, the J gene TRBJ2-2, with D unresolved. Trimming took 2 bases from V and 7 from J, leaving 9 bases between them. Germline V gene lookup returns CDR1 SGDLS and CDR2 YYNGEE. The CDR3 loop spans 13 amino acids. CDR3 coding DNA: TGTGCCAGCAGCGTTCCCCGTGGCGGGGAGCTGTTTTTT. This gives the protein CASSVPRGGELFF.

V is TRBV10-3 and J is TRBJ2-5; D tentatively fits TRBD1 or TRBD2 (5 bases each). The CDR3 has 13 amino acids. The V and J ends lost 8 bases and 5 bases respectively, with 15 bases between them. Germline V gives CDR1 ENHRY, CDR2 SYGVKD. This CDR3 is CAIGGTVEETQYF. The CDR3 DNA sequence: TGTGCCATCGGTGGGACGGTAGAGGAGACCCAGTACTTC.

The gene calls are TRBV13 and TRBJ1-2; D remains ambiguous. The V gene's germline CDR1 is PRHDT and CDR2 FYEKMQ (reference sequence). Trimming took 5 bases from V and 3 from J, leaving 10 bases between them. The CDR3 covers 13 residues. In DNA form, the CDR3 reads TGTGCCAGCAGCCTCAGACCAGACTATGGCTACACCTTC. This codes for CASSLRPDYGYTF.

CDR3: CASSLDWFRGETQYF. The CDR3 DNA reads TGTGCCAGCAGCTTAGATTGGTTCCGCGGGGAGACCCAGTACTTC. V usage is TRBV7-6 and J usage is TRBJ2-5, with D maybe TRBD2 (5 bases). Trimming cost V 1 base and J 5 bases, with 14 bases left between them. Germline V lookup: CDR1 SGHVS, CDR2 FNYEAQ. The CDR3 has 15 amino acids.

The chain has TRBV2 and TRBJ2-1; 8 bases line up with TRBD2. The V gene's germline CDR1 is SNHLY and CDR2 FYNNEI. With V trimmed by 8 bases and J by 5 bases, 8 bases remained unmatched. CDR3 length equals 14 residues. CDR3 nucleotides: TGTGCCAGCGAAACAGCGGGAGCGCACAATGAGCAGTTCTTC. Protein sequence: CASETAGAHNEQFF.

The J gene is TRBJ2-2, the V gene TRBV7-3; TRBD1 matches 7 bases. Trimming at V came to 3 bases and at J to 6 bases, leaving 7 bases not matched to a gene. CDR3 length: 15 residues. Germline V gene data show CDR1 as SGHTA and CDR2 as FQGTGA. The DNA for the CDR3 is TGTGCCAGCAGCTTCGACCAGGGGGTAGCCGGGGAGCTGTTTTTT. Translation: CASSFDQGVAGELFF. Complete variable domain (other parts from reference TRBV7-3 and TRBJ2-2): GAGVSQTPSNKVTEKGKYVELRCDPISGHTALYWYRQSLGQGPEFLIYFQGTGAADDSGLPNDRFFAVRPEGSVSTLKIQRTERGDSAVYLCASSFDQGVAGELFFGEGSRLTVL.

This clone was seen more than once but under ten times. The genes are TRBV18 and TRBJ2-4; tentatively, D is TRBD1 (6 bases). Germline values: CDR1 KGHSH, CDR2 LQKENI. Trimming removed 6 bases at V and 6 bases at J, with 12 bases between. The CDR3 is 13 amino acids. CDR3 sequence (DNA): TGTGCCAGCTCCCCCGGGACACTAAACATTCAGTACTTC. Translation gives CASSPGTLNIQYF. The variable domain in full, with the rest retrieved from reference TRBV18 and TRBJ2-4, is NAGVMQNPRHLVRRRGQEARLRCSPMKGHSHVYWYRQLPEEGLKFMVYLQKENIIDESGMPKERFSAEFPKEGPSILRIQQVVRGDSAAYFCASSPGTLNIQYFGAGTRLSVL.

The V call is TRBV15, the J call TRBJ2-7; TRBD2 might be the D (6 bases). Germline assignment: CDR1 LNHNV and CDR2 YYDKDF (reference sequence). The germline V and J ends were trimmed by 3 bases and 3 bases, with 15 bases remaining between them. This CDR3 is built from 15 residues. This CDR3 reads CATSSRERAGYEQYF. CDR3 DNA: TGTGCCACCAGCAGCCGGGAAAGAGCGGGCTACGAGCAGTACTTC. The full variable domain, its missing parts supplied by reference TRBV15 and TRBJ2-7, is DAMVIQNPRYQVTQFGKPVTLSCSQTLNHNVMYWYQQKSSQAPKLLFHYYDKDFNNEADTPDNFQSRRPNTSFCFLDIRSPGLGDTAMYLCATSSRERAGYEQYFGPGTRLTVT.

V gene TRBV2 combines with J gene TRBJ1-1; the D gene is possibly TRBD1 (5 bases). This CDR3 region has 15 residues. Germline V gene sequence: CDR1 SNHLY, CDR2 FYNNEI. With 2 bases removed from V and 2 bases from J, the gap between germline ends came to 12 bases. The CDR3 here is CASSESGIPNTEAFF. CDR3 DNA sequence: TGTGCCAGCAGTGAATCAGGGATCCCTAACACTGAAGCTTTCTTT.

Remarks on this clone: The sample has other DNA sequences that encode this CDR3 too. The rearrangement uses TRBV27 and TRBJ1-1; 7 positions agree with TRBD1. This CDR3 spans 13 amino acids. V lost 2 bases, J lost 5 bases, and 2 bases stayed unmatched. Germline CDR1 is MNHEY and CDR2 is SMNVEV (reference sequence). The CDR3 loop is CASSLAQGTEAFF. The CDR3 bases are TGTGCCAGCAGTTTAGCACAGGGGACTGAAGCTTTCTTT.

V is TRBV28 and J is TRBJ1-2; D not resolved. Trimming left V 2 bases short and J 7 bases short, with 11 bases between. CDR3 length equals 13 residues. CDR1 is MDHEN and CDR2 is SYDVKM in the germline V gene. The CDR3 protein is CASSLGGFPGYTF. The CDR3 DNA follows: TGTGCCAGCAGTTTAGGAGGGTTTCCTGGCTACACCTTC.

V usage is TRBV7-2 and J usage is TRBJ1-5; maybe TRBD1 (6 bases). This CDR3 is 14 amino acids long. Trimming shortened V by 5 bases and J by 0 bases, and 8 bases separated the two germline ends. Germline CDR1 reads SGHTA; CDR2 reads FQGNSA. CDR3 in DNA: TGTGCCAGCAGCAGACAGGATAGCAATCAGCCCCAGCATTTT. Protein: CASSRQDSNQPQHF. Combining the CDR3 with reference TRBV7-2 and TRBJ1-5 gives the whole variable domain GAGVSQSPSNKVTEKGKDVELRCDPISGHTALYWYRQSLGQGLEFLIYFQGNSAPDKSGLPSDRFSAERTGGSVSTLTIQRTQQEDSAVYLCASSRQDSNQPQHFGDGTRLSIL.

V is TRBV6-5 and J is TRBJ2-3; 7 nucleotides line up with TRBD1. This CDR3 is built from 15 residues. The junction had 7 bases not matched to a gene; V was cut back by 6 bases and J by 1 base. The germline gives CDR1 MNHEY, CDR2 SVGAGI. CDR3 nucleotides: TGTGCCAGCAGCCCAGACAGGGTTGGCACAGATACGCAGTATTTT. It is translated as CASSPDRVGTDTQYF.

The chain is built from TRBV28 and TRBJ1-2; maybe TRBD1 (6 bases). Between the trimmed V and J ends, which lost 2 bases and 2 bases, there was a span of 9 bases. Germline CDR1 is MDHEN and CDR2 is SYDVKM. This CDR3 contains 14 residues. DNA of the CDR3: TGTGCCAGCAGTTTAGGGCAGGGGAACTATGGCTACACCTTC. Its protein is CASSLGQGNYGYTF.

This clone has just a few counts. The chain couples TRBV7-2 to TRBJ2-1; D possibly corresponds to TRBD2 (6 bases). Trimming pared 3 bases from V and 2 bases from J, leaving 14 bases between. Germline CDR1 SGHTA, CDR2 FQGNSA. CDR3 size: 16 residues. DNA of the CDR3: TGTGCCAGCAGCTTCTCCGGAGGGAGGACCTACAATGAGCAGTTCTTC. Protein: CASSFSGGRTYNEQFF.

V usage is TRBV7-2 and J usage is TRBJ2-1, with 7 bases lining up with TRBD2. Germline values: CDR1 SGHTA, CDR2 FQGNSA. The CDR3 spans 18 residues. With 1 base clipped from V and 2 bases from J, the junction kept 11 bases outside the gene matches. CDR3 region: CASSLDPLWGGTYNEQFF. CDR3 nucleotides: TGTGCCAGCAGCTTAGACCCTCTTTGGGGGGGGACCTACAATGAGCAGTTCTTC.

J is TRBJ2-1 and V is TRBV5-1, with D maybe TRBD2 (6 bases). The germline CDR1 and CDR2 sequences are SGHRS and YFSETQ. The CDR3 is 12 residues long. Trimming cost V 3 bases and J 14 bases, with 15 bases left between them. The CDR3 protein is CASSWDGRGEFF. The CDR3 DNA reads TGCGCCAGCAGCTGGGACGGGAGAGGGGAGTTCTTC. The variable domain in full, with the rest retrieved from reference TRBV5-1 and TRBJ2-1, is KAGVTQTPRYLIKTRGQQVTLSCSPISGHRSVSWYQQTPGQGLQFLFEYFSETQRNKGNFPGRFSGRQFSNSRSEMNVSTLELGDSALYLCASSWDGRGEFFGPGTRLTVL.

The J gene is TRBJ2-2, the V gene TRBV9; TRBD2 agrees at 7 bases. Trimming took 3 bases from V and 5 from J; bases not matched to a gene: 10. The CDR3 loop spans 16 amino acids. The V gene's germline CDR1 is SGDLS and CDR2 YYNGEE. CDR3 protein: CASSARVAGKTGELFF. In nucleotides, the CDR3 is TGTGCCAGCAGCGCCCGAGTAGCGGGCAAGACCGGGGAGCTGTTTTTT.

The gene calls are TRBV5-6 and TRBJ1-1, with D uncertain. The V gene lost 1 base and the J gene lost 7 bases, with 8 bases spanning the gap. The length of the CDR3 is 12 residues. CDR1 and CDR2 from the germline V gene are SGHDT and YYEEEE. The CDR3 DNA sequence: TGTGCCAGCAGCTTGTATGGGGATGAAGCTTTCTTT. Its protein product is CASSLYGDEAFF.

The table lists this clone with a count of one. This same CDR3 is encoded by further DNA sequences in the sample. This chain links TRBV11-2 with TRBJ2-7, with TRBD2 matching 8 bases. Germline trimming cut 5 bases from V and 1 base from J; bases unmatched to any gene: 4. Germline V gives CDR1 SGHAT, CDR2 FQNNGV. The CDR3 sequence is 14 residues long. DNA of the CDR3: TGTGCCAGCAGCCTGAGCGGGAGTTCCTACGAGCAGTACTTC. This encodes CASSLSGSSYEQYF.